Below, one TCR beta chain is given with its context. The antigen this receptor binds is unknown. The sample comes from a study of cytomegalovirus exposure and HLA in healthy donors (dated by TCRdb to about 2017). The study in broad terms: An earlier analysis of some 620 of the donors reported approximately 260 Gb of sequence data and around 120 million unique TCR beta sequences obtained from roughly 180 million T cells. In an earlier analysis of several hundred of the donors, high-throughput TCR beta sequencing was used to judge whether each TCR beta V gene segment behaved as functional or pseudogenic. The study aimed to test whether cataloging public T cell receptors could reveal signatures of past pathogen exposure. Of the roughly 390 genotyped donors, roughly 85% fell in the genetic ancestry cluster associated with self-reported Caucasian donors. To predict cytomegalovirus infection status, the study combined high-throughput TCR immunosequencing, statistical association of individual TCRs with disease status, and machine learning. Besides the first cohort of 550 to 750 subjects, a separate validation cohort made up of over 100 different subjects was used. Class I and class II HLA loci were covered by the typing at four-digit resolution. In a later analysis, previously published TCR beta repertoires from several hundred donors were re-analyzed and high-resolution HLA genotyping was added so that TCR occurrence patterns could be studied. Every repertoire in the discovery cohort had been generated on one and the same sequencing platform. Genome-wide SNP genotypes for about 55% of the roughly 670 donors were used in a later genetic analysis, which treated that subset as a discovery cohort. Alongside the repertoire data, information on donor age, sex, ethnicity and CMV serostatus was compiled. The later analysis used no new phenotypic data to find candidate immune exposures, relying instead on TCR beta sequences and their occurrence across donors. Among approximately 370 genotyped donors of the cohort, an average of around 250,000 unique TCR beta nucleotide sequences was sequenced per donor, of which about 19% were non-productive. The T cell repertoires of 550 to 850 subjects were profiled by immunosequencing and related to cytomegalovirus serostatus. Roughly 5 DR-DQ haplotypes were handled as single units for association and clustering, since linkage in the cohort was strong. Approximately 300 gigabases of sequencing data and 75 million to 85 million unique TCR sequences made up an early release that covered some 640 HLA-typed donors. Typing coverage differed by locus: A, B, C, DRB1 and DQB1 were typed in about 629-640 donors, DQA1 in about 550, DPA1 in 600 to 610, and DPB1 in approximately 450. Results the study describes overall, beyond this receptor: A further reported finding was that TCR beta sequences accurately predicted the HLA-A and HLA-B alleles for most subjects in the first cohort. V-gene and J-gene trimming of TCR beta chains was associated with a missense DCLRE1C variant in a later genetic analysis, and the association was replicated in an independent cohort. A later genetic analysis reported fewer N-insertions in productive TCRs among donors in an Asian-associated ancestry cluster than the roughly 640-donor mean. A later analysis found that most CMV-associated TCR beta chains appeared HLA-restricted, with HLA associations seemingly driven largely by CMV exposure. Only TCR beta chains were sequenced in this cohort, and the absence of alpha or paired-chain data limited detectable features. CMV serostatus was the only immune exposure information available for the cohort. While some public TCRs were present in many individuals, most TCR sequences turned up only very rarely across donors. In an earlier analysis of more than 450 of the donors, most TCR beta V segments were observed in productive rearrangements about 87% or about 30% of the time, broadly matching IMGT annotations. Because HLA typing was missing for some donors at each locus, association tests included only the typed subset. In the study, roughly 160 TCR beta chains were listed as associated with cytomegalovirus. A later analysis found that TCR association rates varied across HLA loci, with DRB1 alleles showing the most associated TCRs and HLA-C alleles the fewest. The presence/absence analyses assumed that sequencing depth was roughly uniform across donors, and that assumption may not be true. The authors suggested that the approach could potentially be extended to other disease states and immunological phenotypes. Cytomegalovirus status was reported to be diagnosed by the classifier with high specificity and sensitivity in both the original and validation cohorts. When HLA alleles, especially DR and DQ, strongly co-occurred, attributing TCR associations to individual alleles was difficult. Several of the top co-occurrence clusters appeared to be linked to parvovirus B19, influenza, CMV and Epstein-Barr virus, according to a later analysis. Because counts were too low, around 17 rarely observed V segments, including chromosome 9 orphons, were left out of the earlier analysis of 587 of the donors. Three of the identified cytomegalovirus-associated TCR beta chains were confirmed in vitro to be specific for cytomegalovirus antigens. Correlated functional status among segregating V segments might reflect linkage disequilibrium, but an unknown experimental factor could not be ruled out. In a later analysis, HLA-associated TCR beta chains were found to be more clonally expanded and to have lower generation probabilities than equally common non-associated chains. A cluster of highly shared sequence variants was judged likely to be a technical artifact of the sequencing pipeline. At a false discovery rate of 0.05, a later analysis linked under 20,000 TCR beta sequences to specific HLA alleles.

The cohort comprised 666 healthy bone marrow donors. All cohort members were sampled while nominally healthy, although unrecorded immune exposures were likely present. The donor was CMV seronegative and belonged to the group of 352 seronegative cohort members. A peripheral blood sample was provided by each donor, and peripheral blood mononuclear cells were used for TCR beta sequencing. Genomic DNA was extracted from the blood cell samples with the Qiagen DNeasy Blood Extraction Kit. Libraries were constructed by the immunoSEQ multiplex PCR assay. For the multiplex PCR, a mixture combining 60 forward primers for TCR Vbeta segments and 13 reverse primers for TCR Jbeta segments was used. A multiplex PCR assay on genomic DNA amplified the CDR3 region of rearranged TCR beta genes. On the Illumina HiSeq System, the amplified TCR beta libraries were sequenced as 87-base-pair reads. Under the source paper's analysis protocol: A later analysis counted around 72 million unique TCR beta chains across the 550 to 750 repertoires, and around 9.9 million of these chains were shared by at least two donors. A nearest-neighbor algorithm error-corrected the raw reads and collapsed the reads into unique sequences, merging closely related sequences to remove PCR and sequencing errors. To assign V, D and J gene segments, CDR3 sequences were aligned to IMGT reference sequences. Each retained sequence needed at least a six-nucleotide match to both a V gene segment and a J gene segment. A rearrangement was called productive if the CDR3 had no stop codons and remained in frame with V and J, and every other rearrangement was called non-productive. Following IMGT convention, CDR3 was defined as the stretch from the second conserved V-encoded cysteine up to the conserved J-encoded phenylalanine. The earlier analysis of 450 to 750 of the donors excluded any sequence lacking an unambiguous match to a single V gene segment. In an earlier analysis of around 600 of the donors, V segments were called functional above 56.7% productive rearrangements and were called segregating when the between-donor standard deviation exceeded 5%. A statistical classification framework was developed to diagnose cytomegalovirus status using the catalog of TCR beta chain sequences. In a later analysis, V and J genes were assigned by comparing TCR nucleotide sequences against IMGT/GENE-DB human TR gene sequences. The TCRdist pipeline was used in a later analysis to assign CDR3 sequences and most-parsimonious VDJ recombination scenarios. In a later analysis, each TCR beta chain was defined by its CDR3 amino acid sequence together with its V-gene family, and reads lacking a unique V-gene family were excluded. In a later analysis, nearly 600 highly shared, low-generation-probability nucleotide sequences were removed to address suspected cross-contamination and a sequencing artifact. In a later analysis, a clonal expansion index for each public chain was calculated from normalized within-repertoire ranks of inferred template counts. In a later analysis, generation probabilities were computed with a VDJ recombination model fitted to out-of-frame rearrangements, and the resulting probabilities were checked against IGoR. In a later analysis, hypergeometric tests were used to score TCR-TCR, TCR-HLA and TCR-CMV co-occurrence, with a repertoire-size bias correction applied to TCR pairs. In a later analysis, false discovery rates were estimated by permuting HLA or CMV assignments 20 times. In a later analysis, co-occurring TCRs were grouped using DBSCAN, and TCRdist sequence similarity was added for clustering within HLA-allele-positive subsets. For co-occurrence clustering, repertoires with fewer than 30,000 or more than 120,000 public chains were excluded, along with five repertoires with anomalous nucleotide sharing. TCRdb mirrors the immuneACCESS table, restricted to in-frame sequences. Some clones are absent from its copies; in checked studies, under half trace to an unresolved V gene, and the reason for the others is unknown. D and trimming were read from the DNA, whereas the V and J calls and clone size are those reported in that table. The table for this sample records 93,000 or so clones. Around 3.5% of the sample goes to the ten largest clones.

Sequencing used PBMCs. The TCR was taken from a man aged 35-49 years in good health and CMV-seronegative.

The sequenced DNA is TGTGCCAGCAGCTTAGTCGACAGGGCGCACACTGAAGCTTTCTTT. It specifies CASSLVDRAHTEAFF. This sequence uses TRBV7-2 and TRBJ1-1; TRBD1 matches 7 bases in the middle. The germline V gene provides CDR1 SGHTA and CDR2 FQGNSA. V is pruned by 1 base and J by 3 bases, leaving 5 bases of the junction without a gene match. The CDR3 contains 15 residues, cysteine and phenylalanine counted. Only CDR3 DNA is held: 45 bases, read in frame from base 1.